Listed below are T cell receptor beta chains from one sample, sequenced in a study of T cell responses to AZD1222 COVID-19 vaccine. Method: immunoSEQ multiplex PCR; TCRdb's copy keeps in-frame clones and lacks some. The data hold around 99,000 clones, with about nine tenths observed a single time. This specimen was peripheral blood, taken on day 0 of AZD1222 vaccination. The source is an adult in good health. The CDR3 runs from the conserved cysteine through the conserved F or W. The D gene is left open where the match is weak. Part of the rows lack a size; the others show once, few, many or a class for expanded clones.

D	J	size	V	CDR3	DNA
TRBD1	TRBJ2-2	.	TRBV19	CASIRTGRNTGELFF	TGTGCCAGTATCAGGACAGGACGGAACACCGGGGAGCTGTTTTTT
.	TRBJ1-2	.	TRBV4-1	CASSRRGGVTRGYTF	TGCGCCAGCAGCCGGAGGGGCGGTGTAACTCGTGGCTACACCTTC
TRBD2	TRBJ2-3	once	TRBV9	CASSVDIAGAPDTQYF	TGTGCCAGCAGCGTAGACATAGCGGGAGCCCCAGATACGCAGTATTTT
TRBD1	TRBJ1-2	.	TRBV19	CASSLQGQPNYGYTF	TGTGCCAGTTCTCTTCAGGGACAGCCTAACTATGGCTACACCTTC
.	TRBJ2-2	.	TRBV18	CASSTGQRYTGELFF	TGTGCCAGCTCAACAGGACAGAGATACACCGGGGAGCTGTTTTTT
.	TRBJ1-6	.	TRBV30	CAWRSRSDSPLHF	TGTGCCTGGAGGTCACGCTCTGATTCACCCCTCCACTTT
.	TRBJ2-2	few	TRBV7-2	CASSIEQTRANTGELFF	TGTGCCAGCAGCATAGAGCAGACAAGAGCGAACACCGGGGAGCTGTTTTTT
.	TRBJ2-1	.	TRBV9	CASSLLARSSYNEQFF	TGTGCCAGCAGCCTATTGGCGAGAAGCTCCTACAATGAGCAGTTCTTC
.	TRBJ2-7	.	TRBV28	CASTPVGGQLLYEQYF	TGTGCCAGCACTCCCGTGGGTGGGCAGCTTCTTTACGAGCAGTACTTC
.	TRBJ2-7	.	TRBV18	CASSPGGRVTEQYF	TGTGCCAGCTCTCCCGGAGGAAGGGTGACCGAGCAGTACTTC
.	TRBJ1-1	once	TRBV28	CASSRAEETEAFF	TGTGCCAGCAGTCGGGCAGAAGAAACTGAAGCTTTCTTT
TRBD2	TRBJ2-7	.	TRBV27	CASSVLAGINGEQYF	TGTGCCAGCAGTGTACTAGCGGGAATAAATGGCGAGCAGTACTTC
.	TRBJ1-5	.	TRBV28	CASSFLQGSQPQHF	TGTGCCAGCAGTTTTTTACAGGGAAGTCAGCCCCAGCATTTT
TRBD1	TRBJ1-4	.	TRBV19	CASSGFRGQGFEKLFF	TGTGCCAGTAGTGGCTTTCGAGGACAGGGTTTTGAAAAACTGTTTTTT
.	TRBJ1-5	once	TRBV24-1	CATSGTYNQPQHF	TGTGCCACCAGTGGGACGTACAATCAGCCCCAGCATTTT
.	TRBJ2-3	.	TRBV18	CASSPRQPYTQYF	TGTGCCAGCTCACCACGACAGCCCTATACGCAGTATTTT
.	TRBJ2-7	.	TRBV2	CASGKIGQIYEQYF	TGTGCCAGCGGGAAGATTGGACAGATCTACGAGCAGTACTTC
TRBD1	TRBJ1-1	.	TRBV9	CASSEWRDRGLKTEAFF	TGTGCCAGCAGCGAATGGCGGGACAGGGGGCTGAAGACTGAAGCTTTCTTT
.	TRBJ1-1	.	TRBV4-1	CASSQVRGGEAFF	TGCGCCAGCAGCCAAGTAAGGGGTGGGGAAGCTTTCTTT
.	TRBJ2-2	.	TRBV11-3	CASSLDQDGELFF	TGTGCCAGCAGCTTAGATCAGGACGGGGAGCTGTTTTTT
TRBD1	TRBJ1-4	.	TRBV15	CATSRLGQGRFVNEKLFF	TGTGCCACCAGCAGATTAGGACAGGGCCGGTTTGTAAATGAAAAACTGTTTTTT
TRBD2	TRBJ2-3	.	TRBV9	CASSGSQLAGTDTQYF	TGTGCCAGCAGCGGCTCCCAACTAGCGGGCACAGATACGCAGTATTTT
TRBD1	TRBJ2-7	.	TRBV19	CASTVGQGETYEQYF	TGTGCCAGTACCGTGGGACAGGGGGAAACCTACGAGCAGTACTTC
.	TRBJ1-6	.	TRBV5-1	CASSLQGTSPLHF	TGCGCCAGCAGCTTGCAGGGAACCTCACCCCTCCACTTT
.	TRBJ1-3	.	TRBV4-1	CASSQDRQASGNTIYF	TGCGCCAGCAGCCAAGATCGTCAGGCCTCTGGAAACACCATATATTTT
.	TRBJ1-5	few	TRBV27	CASSWGRGNNQPQHF	TGTGCCAGCAGTTGGGGAAGGGGGAACAATCAGCCCCAGCATTTT
TRBD1	TRBJ1-3	.	TRBV7-6	CASSLAPGGTGNTIYF	TGTGCCAGCAGCTTGGCTCCAGGGGGCACTGGAAACACCATATATTTT
.	TRBJ1-1	.	TRBV15	CATSRATGSAEAFF	TGTGCCACCAGCAGAGCAACGGGGAGCGCTGAAGCTTTCTTT
.	TRBJ1-1	.	TRBV12-3/TRBV12-4	CASSFGLGTEAFF	TGTGCCAGCAGTTTTGGCTTGGGCACTGAAGCTTTCTTT
.	TRBJ1-2	.	TRBV6-5	CASSYGPGPYGYTF	TGTGCCAGCAGTTACGGCCCGGGCCCCTATGGCTACACCTTC
.	TRBJ1-6	.	TRBV18	CASSPAGGSPLHF	TGTGCCAGCTCACCGGCCGGGGGATCACCCCTCCACTTT
TRBD2	TRBJ2-7	.	TRBV4-2	CASSQPSGRTYEQYF	TGTGCCAGCAGCCAACCTAGCGGGAGGACTTACGAGCAGTACTTC
.	TRBJ2-2	.	TRBV24-1	CATSTVLPNTGELFF	TGTGCCACCAGTACAGTCCTTCCGAACACCGGGGAGCTGTTTTTT
.	TRBJ2-3	.	TRBV10-2	CASSEFGRDTDTQYF	TGCGCCAGCAGTGAGTTCGGGAGAGACACAGATACGCAGTATTTT
TRBD1	TRBJ1-3	.	TRBV19	CASSWDPGTGESSGNTIYF	TGTGCCAGTAGTTGGGACCCCGGGACAGGGGAGAGCTCTGGAAACACCATATATTTT
TRBD2	TRBJ2-7	.	TRBV24-1	CATSTSGGPHEQYF	TGTGCCACCAGCACGTCGGGAGGGCCCCACGAGCAGTACTTC
TRBD1	TRBJ1-1	.	TRBV28	CASAGTANTEAFF	TGTGCCTCCGCCGGGACAGCGAACACTGAAGCTTTCTTT
TRBD2	TRBJ2-3	.	TRBV19	CASHGGTGSTDTQYF	TGTGCCAGTCACGGGGGGACGGGGAGCACAGATACGCAGTATTTT
TRBD1	TRBJ2-7	.	TRBV2	CASSDLSGTGLDEQYF	TGTGCCAGCAGTGATTTATCGGGGACAGGGCTCGACGAGCAGTACTTC
.	TRBJ2-7	.	TRBV9	CASSGDSYEQYF	TGTGCCAGCAGCGGGGACTCCTACGAGCAGTACTTC
.	TRBJ2-6	.	TRBV24-1	CATSDPQRSGANVLTF	TGTGCCACCAGTGATCCACAGCGGTCTGGGGCCAACGTCCTGACTTTC
TRBD1	TRBJ1-6	few	TRBV2	CASSVRRQGNSPLHF	TGTGCCAGCAGTGTACGACGACAGGGGAATTCACCCCTCCACTTT
TRBD2	TRBJ2-3	.	TRBV2	CASSRLAGGSDTQYF	TGTGCCAGCAGTAGACTAGCGGGGGGTTCGGATACGCAGTATTTT
TRBD2	TRBJ2-3	.	TRBV7-3	CASSLAGGISDTQYF	TGTGCCAGCAGCTTAGCGGGGGGGATATCAGATACGCAGTATTTT
.	TRBJ1-1	.	TRBV28	CASSLGGVTEAFF	TGTGCCAGCAGTTTGGGGGGGGTTACTGAAGCTTTCTTT
.	TRBJ1-1	.	TRBV5-4	CASSFRSGNTEAFF	TGTGCCAGCAGCTTCCGGTCGGGGAACACTGAAGCTTTCTTT
.	TRBJ1-4	.	TRBV19	CASIQTPGESNEKLFF	TGTGCCAGTATCCAAACCCCGGGGGAATCAAATGAAAAACTGTTTTTT
.	TRBJ2-5	.	TRBV5-5	CASSSTAGAETQYF	TGTGCCAGCAGCTCGACAGCAGGGGCGGAGACCCAGTACTTC
.	TRBJ2-3	.	TRBV10-2	CASKEYRGTDTQYF	TGCGCCAGCAAGGAGTATAGGGGCACAGATACGCAGTATTTT
.	TRBJ2-1	.	TRBV29-1	CSVDAHRNNEQFF	TGCAGCGTTGATGCCCATAGGAACAATGAGCAGTTCTTC
TRBD2	TRBJ2-5	.	TRBV6-5	CASRGTSGGAETQYF	TGTGCCAGCCGAGGGACTAGCGGGGGTGCAGAGACCCAGTACTTC
TRBD1	TRBJ2-3	.	TRBV7-9	CASSLDRVSDTQYF	TGTGCCAGCAGCCTGGACAGGGTGTCAGATACGCAGTATTTT
.	TRBJ1-2	.	TRBV21-1	CASSDHPGTGYGYTF	TGTGCCAGCAGCGACCACCCCGGGACAGGCTATGGCTACACCTTC
.	TRBJ1-5	.	TRBV30	CAWSVGDSNQPQHF	TGTGCCTGGAGTGTAGGGGACAGCAATCAGCCCCAGCATTTT
TRBD2	TRBJ2-5	.	TRBV19	CASSPSGQETQYF	TGTGCCAGTAGCCCTAGCGGGCAAGAGACCCAGTACTTC
.	TRBJ2-7	.	TRBV5-1	CASSELASQNSYEQYF	TGCGCCAGCAGCGAACTAGCCAGCCAAAACTCCTACGAGCAGTACTTC
TRBD1	TRBJ1-5	.	TRBV7-8	CASSSMTGLNQPQHF	TGTGCCAGCAGCTCGATGACAGGGCTCAATCAGCCCCAGCATTTT
.	TRBJ2-1	.	TRBV29-1	CSAAGSVNEQFF	TGCAGCGCCGCGGGATCAGTCAATGAGCAGTTCTTC